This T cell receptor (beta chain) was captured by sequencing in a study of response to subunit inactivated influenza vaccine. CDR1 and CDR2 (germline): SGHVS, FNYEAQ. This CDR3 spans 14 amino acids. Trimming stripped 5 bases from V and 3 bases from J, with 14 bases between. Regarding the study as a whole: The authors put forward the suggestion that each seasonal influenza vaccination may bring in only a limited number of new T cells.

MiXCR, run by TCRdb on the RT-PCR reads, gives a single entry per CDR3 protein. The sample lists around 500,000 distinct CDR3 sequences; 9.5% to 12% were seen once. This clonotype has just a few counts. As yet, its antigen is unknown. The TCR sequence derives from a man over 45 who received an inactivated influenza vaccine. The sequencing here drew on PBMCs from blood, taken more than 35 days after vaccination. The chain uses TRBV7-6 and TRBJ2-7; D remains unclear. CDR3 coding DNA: TGTGCCAGCAGCCCAGACCCCTTAATCTACGAGCAGTACTTC. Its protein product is CASSPDPLIYEQYF.